This TCR beta chain was retrieved from a study of T cells after yellow fever vaccination. The overall study: SMART-Seq v4 Ultra Low Input prepared the low-cell-number fractions. Study-wide points: Detected again after the booster were most primary-vaccination clones, at 96% CD4 and 80% to 90% CD8.

Generation of TCR cDNA used 5'RACE template switching (which added a universal primer site and UMIs). TCRdb processed the 5' RACE reads anew with MiXCR; each CDR3 protein has one entry. The sample consists of about 170,000 distinct CDR3 sequences, roughly 9.6% of them appearing once. This clonotype came up a few times. Its specificity is not known. The CDR3 consists of 15 residues. V gave up 4 bases and J gave up 8 bases; unmatched junction bases: 12. Germline CDR1 SGDLS, CDR2 YYNGEE. The sequence was collected from a man aged 18-30 years who received the YFV17D yellow fever vaccine. The source was CD8+ T cells sorted from PBMCs, collected 15 days after the yellow fever booster vaccination. This sequence joins TRBV9 and TRBJ1-2; 9 bases line up with TRBD1. The CDR3 spells CASSPSPGTGSGYTF. DNA for the CDR3: TGTGCCAGCAGCCCCTCCCCCGGGACAGGGAGCGGCTACACCTTC.